This T cell receptor (beta chain) was sequenced for a study of T-cell memory formation after mild COVID-19. Study results and limitations: Some responding clones appeared in pre-infection memory, suggesting cross-reactive memory joined.

TCRdb re-called the 5' RACE reads through MiXCR, storing one row per CDR3 protein. In the table there are about 200,000 distinct CDR3 sequences, over 9% of which are singletons. Unmatched junction bases numbered 3, after V lost 5 bases and J lost 4 bases. Germline CDR1 is LNHDA and CDR2 is SQIVND (reference sequence). The CDR3 has 15 amino acids. In its sample, this clonotype was seen a few times. The antigen remains unidentified. Sample: PBMCs or a T cell subset sorted from them (not recorded which). V is TRBV19 and J is TRBJ2-3; 13 bases are shared with TRBD2. This TCR came from a man aged 18 to 30 who had mild COVID-19 (a few samples of this study predate the infection). Cell type and time point are not known. CDR3 bases: TGTGCCAGTAGTTCTGGACTAGCGGGAGCAGATACGCAGTATTTT. It is translated as CASSSGLAGADTQYF.